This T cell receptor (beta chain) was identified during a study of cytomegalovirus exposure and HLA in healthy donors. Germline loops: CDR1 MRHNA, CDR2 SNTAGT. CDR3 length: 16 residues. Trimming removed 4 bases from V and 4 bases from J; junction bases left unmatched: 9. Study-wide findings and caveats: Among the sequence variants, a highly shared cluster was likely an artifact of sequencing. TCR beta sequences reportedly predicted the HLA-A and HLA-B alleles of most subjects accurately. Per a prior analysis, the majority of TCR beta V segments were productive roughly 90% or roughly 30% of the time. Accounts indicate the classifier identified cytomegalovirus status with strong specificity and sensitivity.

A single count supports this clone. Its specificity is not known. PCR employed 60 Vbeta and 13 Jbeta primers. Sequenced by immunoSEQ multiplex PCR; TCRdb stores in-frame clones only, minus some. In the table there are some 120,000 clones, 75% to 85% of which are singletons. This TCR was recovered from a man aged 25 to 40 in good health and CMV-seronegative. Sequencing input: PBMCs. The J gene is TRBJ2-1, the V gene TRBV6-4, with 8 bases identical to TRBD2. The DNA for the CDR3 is TGTGCCAGCAGTGTGAGCGGGAGAGCGCCTTACAATGAGCAGTTCTTC. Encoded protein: CASSVSGRAPYNEQFF.